The 32 T cell receptor beta chains given below trace back to one sample, sequenced in a study of cytomegalovirus exposure and HLA in healthy donors. It was with 60 Vbeta and 13 Jbeta primers that the PCR ran. Repertoires were generated with immunoSEQ multiplex PCR, while TCRdb's copy carries only in-frame clones and drops some. The sample shows around 95,000 clones, around four fifths of them seen only once. Sequencing used PBMCs. The receptors stem from a woman aged 40 to 50 in good health and CMV-seropositive.

The rearrangement joins TRBV5-4 to TRBJ1-2; D gene ambiguous. CDR1 and CDR2 from the germline V gene are SGHNT and YYREEE (reference sequence). Trimming pared 4 bases from V and 7 bases from J, leaving 17 bases between. The CDR3 spans 14 residues. DNA for the CDR3: TGTGCCAGCAGCCCGGTCTCGGCCGGAGGTGGCTACACCTTC. Residues: CASSPVSAGGGYTF.

V gene TRBV5-1 combines with J gene TRBJ2-7; D possibly corresponds to TRBD2 (6 bases). CDR3 length equals 16 residues. Germline-derived CDR1 and CDR2 are SGHRS and YFSETQ. V gave up 1 base and J gave up 3 bases, with 17 bases separating them. The CDR3 is CASSLSTGVLDYEQYF. DNA for the CDR3: TGCGCCAGCAGCTTGAGTACGGGGGTTCTCGACTACGAGCAGTACTTC.

This clone occurred a few times. The chain carries TRBV7-2 and TRBJ2-7, with 8 bases lining up with TRBD2. CDR1 is SGHTA and CDR2 is FQGNSA in the germline V gene. The CDR3 has 17 residues. Germline trimming cut 1 base from V and 0 bases from J; bases unmatched to any gene: 8. CDR3 bases: TGTGCCAGCAGCTTAGTGGCCAGCGGGGGATTCTCCTACGAGCAGTACTTC. This sequence encodes CASSLVASGGFSYEQYF.

The CDR3: CASSLEIVRSATNEKLFF. CDR3 nucleotide sequence: TGTGCCAGCAGCTTGGAAATAGTTCGGTCTGCAACTAATGAAAAACTGTTTTTT. The V gene is TRBV5-5, the J gene TRBJ1-4; the D is unclear. V lost 0 bases and J 0 bases, leaving 15 bases between the germline ends. The germline gives CDR1 SGHKS, CDR2 YYEKEE (reference sequence). The CDR3 is 18 residues long. Full variable domain (rest looked up from reference TRBV5-5 and TRBJ1-4): DAGVTQSPTHLIKTRGQQVTLRCSPISGHKSVSWYQQVLGQGPQFIFQYYEKEERGRGNFPDRFSARQFPNYSSELNVNALLLGDSALYLCASSLEIVRSATNEKLFFGSGTQLSVL.

The rearrangement joins TRBV5-5 to TRBJ1-5, with D tentatively TRBD1 (5 bases). CDR1 and CDR2 (germline): SGHKS, YYEKEE (reference sequence). This CDR3 region has 17 residues. The V gene lost 3 bases and the J gene lost 0 bases, with 16 bases spanning the gap. CDR3 amino acids: CASSSTAGLLSNQPQHF. The CDR3 nucleotides read TGTGCCAGCAGCTCTACCGCGGGACTTCTTAGCAATCAGCCCCAGCATTTT.

The chain couples TRBV7-8 to TRBJ1-5; the match to TRBD1 covers 9 bases. This CDR3 is 16 amino acids long. V lost 5 bases and J lost 4; bases outside the gene matches: 9. Germline loops: CDR1 SGHVS, CDR2 FQNEAQ. The CDR3 sequence is CASSRNRGLGNQPQHF. The CDR3 DNA follows: TGTGCCAGCAGCCGAAACAGGGGGCTGGGGAATCAGCCCCAGCATTTT. The complete variable domain, with remaining parts taken from reference TRBV7-8 and TRBJ1-5, reads GAGVSQSPRYKVAKRGQDVALRCDPISGHVSLFWYQQALGQGPEFLTYFQNEAQLDKSGLPSDRFFAERPEGSVSTLKIQRTQQEDSAVYLCASSRNRGLGNQPQHFGDGTRLSIL.

V usage is TRBV6-5 and J usage is TRBJ2-7; 9 nucleotides align to TRBD1. The germline V gene encodes CDR1 MNHEY and CDR2 SVGAGI. Unmatched junction bases numbered 8, after V lost 2 bases and J lost 6 bases. CDR3 length: 15 amino acids. Here the CDR3 DNA reads TGTGCCAGCAGTTACGGGACAGGGACGTCTCGCGAGCAGTACTTC. Protein: CASSYGTGTSREQYF.

This chain joins TRBV6-9 and TRBJ2-5; D is perhaps TRBD2 (6 bases). Judging by the DNA end, TRBJ2-7 fits better; the J call may be wrong. Germline V CDR1 and CDR2: MNHGY, SVAAGI. The CDR3 runs to 13 residues. This CDR3 reads CAGGYDGSYEQYF. CDR3 in DNA: TGTGCCGGGGGGTACGACGGATCCTACGAGCAGTACTTC.

The chain recombines TRBV6-5 with TRBJ1-1, with D possibly being TRBD1 (6 bases). The V end lost 2 bases, the J end lost 0 bases, and 7 bases lay between the germline ends. The length of the CDR3 is 14 residues. CDR1 MNHEY and CDR2 SVGAGI come from the germline V gene. Here the CDR3 reads CASSYGQLNTEAFF. Here the CDR3 DNA reads TGTGCCAGCAGTTACGGACAGTTGAACACTGAAGCTTTCTTT.

This sequence joins TRBV7-9 and TRBJ1-1; D call uncertain. The length of the CDR3 is 14 residues. Per germline, CDR1 SEHNR and CDR2 FQNEAQ (reference sequence). V lost 1 base and J 1 base, leaving 7 bases between the germline ends. The DNA of the CDR3 is TGTGCCAGCAGCTTAGGGGAGGGGAACACTGAAGCTTTCTTT. Residues: CASSLGEGNTEAFF.

V gene TRBV5-1 combines with J gene TRBJ2-7, with a tentative D call TRBD1 (5 bases). The germline V gene encodes CDR1 SGHRS and CDR2 YFSETQ. Trimming cost V 0 bases and J 5 bases, with 12 bases left between them. This CDR3 has 14 amino acids. In nucleotides, the CDR3 is TGCGCCAGCAGCTTGGGGGAAGGGGTAAACGAGCAGTACTTC. It yields the protein CASSLGEGVNEQYF. The variable domain in full, completed from reference TRBV5-1 and TRBJ2-7, reads KAGVTQTPRYLIKTRGQQVTLSCSPISGHRSVSWYQQTPGQGLQFLFEYFSETQRNKGNFPGRFSGRQFSNSRSEMNVSTLELGDSALYLCASSLGEGVNEQYFGPGTRLTVT.

The rearrangement uses TRBV29-1 and TRBJ2-7; a possible D gene is TRBD1 (7 bases). Trimming took 1 base from V and 2 from J, leaving 12 bases between them. The germline CDR1 and CDR2 sequences are SQVTM and ANQGSEA. This CDR3 is built from 14 residues. This chain's CDR3 is CSVEVEGQPYEQYF. In DNA form, the CDR3 reads TGCAGCGTTGAAGTGGAGGGACAGCCCTACGAGCAGTACTTC.

The chain recombines TRBV5-6 with TRBJ2-1; TRBD2 matches at 7 bases. Germline V gene sequence: CDR1 SGHDT, CDR2 YYEEEE. The CDR3 has 16 residues. After removal of 2 bases from V and 9 bases from J, the junction contained 14 bases not matched to a gene. The CDR3 DNA reads as TGTGCCAGCAGCTTCATCACGGGAGGCCGGCACGGTGAGCAGTTCTTC. Translating it yields CASSFITGGRHGEQFF.

The chain employs TRBV18 and TRBJ2-1; 9 positions match TRBD2. V shed 0 bases, J shed 9 bases, and the junction held 6 bases outside the gene matches. Germline lookup yields CDR1 KGHSH and CDR2 LQKENI. This CDR3 has 15 amino acids. This CDR3 reads CASSPPLAGDIEQFF. CDR3 nucleotide sequence: TGTGCCAGCTCACCACCTTTAGCGGGAGATATTGAGCAGTTCTTC.

V gene TRBV11-2 combines with J gene TRBJ1-1; TRBD1 is a possible D gene (6 bases). Trimming stripped 2 bases from V and 6 bases from J, with 10 bases between. The length of the CDR3 is 13 residues. CDR1 is SGHAT, CDR2 FQNNGV, per germline. CDR3 nucleotide sequence: TGTGCCAGCAGCTTAATCAGGACAGCTGAAGCTTTCTTT. Translating gives CASSLIRTAEAFF.

This clone appeared a few times. The rearrangement joins TRBV28 to TRBJ2-3; 11 nucleotides agree with TRBD1. The CDR3 extends over 15 amino acids. V lost 5 bases, J lost 4 bases, and 5 bases stayed unmatched. CDR1 is MDHEN, CDR2 SYDVKM, per germline. The CDR3 loop reads CASSKGTGGPDTQYF. As DNA, the CDR3 is TGTGCCAGCAGTAAAGGGACAGGGGGTCCAGATACGCAGTATTTT. The full variable domain, rest sourced from reference TRBV28 and TRBJ2-3, is DVKVTQSSRYLVKRTGEKVFLECVQDMDHENMFWYRQDPGLGLRLIYFSYDVKMKEKGDIPEGYSVSREKKERFSLILESASTNQTSMYLCASSKGTGGPDTQYFGPGTRLTVL.

DNA of the CDR3: TGTGCCAGCAGCTTCGGGACTAGCGGGACTAATGAGCAGTTCTTC. Translation: CASSFGTSGTNEQFF. The V and J genes are TRBV7-9 and TRBJ2-1; 13 nucleotides align to TRBD2. This CDR3 region has 15 residues. Trimming took 3 bases from V and 7 from J; bases not matched to a gene: 3. Per the germline V gene, CDR1 is SEHNR and CDR2 is FQNEAQ (reference sequence).

The chain uses TRBV5-3 and TRBJ1-5; 7 nucleotides match TRBD1. TRBV5-3 is an open reading frame whose function is uncertain. The CDR3 has 13 residues. Trimming took 7 bases from V and 2 from J; bases not matched to a gene: 3. The CDR3 DNA reads TGTGCCAGACTCGGACAGGGCAATCAGCCCCAGCATTTT. This translates into CARLGQGNQPQHF.

This sequence joins TRBV4-2 and TRBJ2-3; 8 bases fit TRBD1. Germline lookup yields CDR1 LGHNA and CDR2 YNFKEQ. The length of the CDR3 is 16 residues. J lost 6 bases, V lost 0 bases, and 8 bases had no gene match. CDR3 region: CASSQEALQGVDTQYF. CDR3 nucleotide sequence: TGTGCCAGCAGCCAAGAGGCCCTACAGGGGGTCGATACGCAGTATTTT.

The chain carries TRBV12-5 and TRBJ1-1, with D perhaps matching TRBD1 (6 bases). There are 14 residues in the CDR3. The V gene's germline CDR1 is LGHNT and CDR2 FRNRAP. Deletions cut 4 bases from V and 1 base from J, with 10 bases between. CDR3 amino acids: CASGSGQQNTEAFF. CDR3 in DNA: TGTGCTAGTGGTTCCGGACAGCAGAACACTGAAGCTTTCTTT.

V is TRBV4-2 and J is TRBJ2-3; tentatively, D is TRBD2 (6 bases). The V gene lost 2 bases and the J gene lost 2 bases, with 14 bases spanning the gap. The germline gives CDR1 LGHNA, CDR2 YNFKEQ. This CDR3 has 16 residues. The CDR3 spells CASSQTLAEPTDTQYF. The CDR3 DNA sequence: TGTGCCAGCAGCCAAACGTTAGCGGAACCCACAGATACGCAGTATTTT.

V usage is TRBV7-8 and J usage is TRBJ2-3, with 11 bases fitting TRBD2. Per the germline V gene, CDR1 is SGHVS and CDR2 is FQNEAQ. The CDR3 is 17 residues long. Germline trimming cut 1 base from V and 1 base from J; bases unmatched to any gene: 4. The CDR3 nucleotides read TGTGCCAGCAGCTTAGTAGGTAGCGGGAGGGGCACAGATACGCAGTATTTT. Its translation: CASSLVGSGRGTDTQYF.

This clone was observed once. The chain is built from TRBV19 and TRBJ1-2; D gene ambiguous. V lost 7 bases, J lost 4 bases, and 13 bases lay in between. There are 13 residues in the CDR3. Germline V lookup: CDR1 LNHDA, CDR2 SQIVND (reference sequence). The DNA for the CDR3 is TGTGCCAGTACCATCACAGTGGGCTATGGCTACACCTTC. This codes for CASTITVGYGYTF.

The V call is TRBV4-1, the J call TRBJ1-1; D is undetermined. The CDR3 is 16 amino acids. Germline CDR1 and CDR2: MGHRA and YSYEKL. V was trimmed by 1 base and J by 1 base, leaving 13 bases between them. The CDR3 loop reads CASSQARGIENTEAFF. CDR3 bases: TGCGCCAGCAGCCAAGCGCGAGGAATTGAGAACACTGAAGCTTTCTTT.

The CDR3: CASSDGGDALRGAEAFF. In DNA, the CDR3 is TGCGCCAGCAGTGATGGAGGGGACGCTCTCCGGGGGGCTGAAGCTTTCTTT. The V and J genes are TRBV10-1 and TRBJ1-1; possible D gene TRBD1, 5 bases. CDR1 WNHNN and CDR2 SYGVQD come from the germline V gene (reference sequence). With 3 bases removed from V and 6 bases from J, the gap between germline ends came to 23 bases. The CDR3 spans 17 residues.

About this clone: One end of the junction is discordant with germline, which a read error may explain. The chain uses TRBV7-7 and TRBJ2-1, with 12 bases aligning to TRBD2. Germline V gene sequence: CDR1 SSHAT, CDR2 FNYEAQ (reference sequence). The CDR3 sequence is 16 residues long. The CDR3 loop is CASSSGTSGRYNEQFF. In nucleotides, the CDR3 is TGTGCTAGCAGCTCCGGGACTAGCGGGCGCTACAATGAGCAGTTCTTC.

The CDR3 protein is CASSLGQRARMNTEAFF. The CDR3 bases are TGTGCCAGCAGCTTGGGGCAGCGTGCCCGAATGAACACTGAAGCTTTCTTT. The genes are TRBV5-4 and TRBJ1-1; D remains ambiguous. The CDR3 consists of 17 residues. Germline V gene data show CDR1 as SGHNT and CDR2 as YYREEE (reference sequence). The V end lost 0 bases, the J end lost 0 bases, and 15 bases lay between the germline ends. The full variable domain, completed using reference TRBV5-4 and TRBJ1-1, is ETGVTQSPTHLIKTRGQQVTLRCSSQSGHNTVSWYQQALGQGPQFIFQYYREEENGRGNFPPRFSGLQFPNYSSELNVNALELDDSALYLCASSLGQRARMNTEAFFGQGTRLTVV.

CDR3 nucleotide sequence: TGCGCCAGCAGCCAAACAGGGGGCGGAGGGGAGCAGTACTTC. It codes for CASSQTGGGGEQYF. This sequence joins TRBV5-1 and TRBJ2-7, with 9 bases fitting TRBD1. The CDR3 has 14 amino acids. Germline-derived CDR1 and CDR2 are SGHRS and YFSETQ. Unmatched junction bases numbered 9, after V lost 4 bases and J lost 7 bases.

The chain links TRBV28 to TRBJ1-4, with 7 bases lining up with TRBD1. This CDR3 is built from 14 residues. J was trimmed by 8 bases and V by 5 bases; bases with no gene match: 8. Germline lookup yields CDR1 MDHEN and CDR2 SYDVKM. The CDR3 loop reads CASSGRGRVEKLFF. The CDR3 DNA sequence: TGTGCCAGCAGTGGCAGGGGGAGAGTAGAAAAACTGTTTTTT.

The V and J genes are TRBV5-1 and TRBJ1-1; D may be TRBD1 (6 bases). The length of the CDR3 is 12 residues. V gave up 1 base and J gave up 6 bases, with 7 bases separating them. The V gene's germline CDR1 is SGHRS and CDR2 YFSETQ. DNA of the CDR3: TGCGCCAGCAGCTTGAGGGGGTCTGAAGCTTTCTTT. Its translation is CASSLRGSEAFF.

The chain uses TRBV6-1 and TRBJ2-3; 9 nucleotides agree with TRBD1. The CDR3 is 14 residues long. CDR1 is MNHNS and CDR2 is SASEGT in the germline V gene. The ends lost 10 bases at V and 1 base at J; junction bases unmatched: 6. The CDR3 spells CATTRDRGTDTQYF. CDR3 sequence (DNA): TGTGCCACAACCAGGGACAGGGGCACAGATACGCAGTATTTT.

The chain recombines TRBV10-3 with TRBJ1-1; D is undetermined. CDR3 length: 14 amino acids. With 4 bases removed from V and 1 base from J, the gap between germline ends came to 10 bases. Per germline, CDR1 ENHRY and CDR2 SYGVKD. CDR3: CAISVRGENTEAFF. In DNA form, the CDR3 reads TGTGCCATCAGTGTACGGGGAGAGAACACTGAAGCTTTCTTT.